This is a list of T cell receptor beta chains from one sample in a study of T cell responses to AZD1222 COVID-19 vaccine. TCRdb's copy holds only in-frame clones and misses some; the assay was immunoSEQ multiplex PCR. The sample consists of tens of thousands of clones, around nine tenths of them appearing once. The source material was peripheral blood, sampled on day 0 of AZD1222 vaccination. Every receptor here comes from an adult in good health. Each CDR3 is given without its conserved first and last residue. Each record gives: J gene, V gene, CDR3 length, CDR3 protein.

TRBJ1-2	TRBV5-1	12	ASSVDRGSGGYT
TRBJ2-2	TRBV25-1	13	ASSEGAGGAGELF
TRBJ2-5	TRBV7-7	11	ASSSSSQETQY
TRBJ1-3	TRBV7-9	10	ASSFLGNTIY
TRBJ2-7	TRBV5-1	13	ASSLVGLLSGEQY
TRBJ1-1	TRBV3-1/TRBV3-2	9	ASSQGTEAF
TRBJ1-2	TRBV28	9	ASSSAYGYT
TRBJ1-2	TRBV12-3/TRBV12-4	11	ASTLTGNYGYT
TRBJ1-4	TRBV19	12	ASSRAGVGEKLF
TRBJ1-5	TRBV5-6	11	ASSPGGNQPQH
TRBJ2-1	TRBV7-6	14	ASSFGLAGVNNEQF
TRBJ2-7	TRBV30	12	AWSVGQGGGEQY
TRBJ1-2	TRBV6-5	11	ASREGSNYGYT
TRBJ1-4	TRBV19	13	ASSIPTGRYEKLF
TRBJ1-5	TRBV18	14	ASSQQAGTGNQPQH
TRBJ1-6	TRBV28	12	ASADRALDSPLH
TRBJ1-6	TRBV5-1	10	ASSSNNSPLH
TRBJ1-2	TRBV25-1	14	ASSEERGRGDYGYT
TRBJ1-2	TRBV12-3/TRBV12-4	10	ASSLGSYGYT
TRBJ2-5	TRBV4-3	13	ASSQDARGWETQY
TRBJ1-2	TRBV7-9	11	ASSLVGNYGYT
TRBJ2-1	TRBV9	13	ASSERGQDYNEQF
TRBJ2-1	TRBV3-1/TRBV3-2	13	ASSQDRGGPNEQF
TRBJ2-7	TRBV12-5	13	ASGLVLGQGYEQY
TRBJ2-2	TRBV3-1/TRBV3-2	15	ASSRAAGQGGTGELF
TRBJ2-3	TRBV9	14	ASSALGLSGADTQY
TRBJ1-2	TRBV6-5	12	ASSSPLLNYGYT
TRBJ1-1	TRBV19	11	ASMVDSNTEAF
TRBJ2-1	TRBV9	10	ASSAFSGLQF
TRBJ2-3	TRBV6-5	13	ASSKSGLLTDTQY
TRBJ2-7	TRBV5-5	12	ASSSRTGLNEQY
TRBJ2-7	TRBV6-5	13	ASKRSGASSYEQY
TRBJ1-2	TRBV6-5	12	ASSYSPVNYGYT
TRBJ1-2	TRBV9	12	ASRGTGIYYGYT
TRBJ1-1	TRBV3-1/TRBV3-2	11	ASSRGGNTEAF
TRBJ1-6	TRBV19	14	ASINNRDRGYSPLH
TRBJ2-5	TRBV29-1	11	SVDRLDVETQY
TRBJ1-4	TRBV5-5	13	ASSLGFATNEKLF
TRBJ1-1	TRBV11-2	12	ASSSTGRTTEAF
-	TRBV5-6	11	ASSLGRTGEQF
TRBJ2-2	TRBV5-1	14	ASSFGDRGISGELF